The TCR beta chain under discussion was sequenced for a study of T cells in Graves' hyperthyroidism and ophthalmopathy. The study, taken as a whole, reports: A model of 13 V-J pairs discriminated ophthalmopathy from stable hyperthyroidism. Most expanded thyroid clonotypes above 0.001 recurred in blood.

The CDR3 regions of TCR beta were amplified from RNA transcripts. RT-PCR in the first round (using the HTBI primer set) targeted the TCR CDR3. TCRdb passed the multiplex PCR reads through MiXCR, listing each CDR3 protein once. The sample lists 600,000 to 800,000 distinct CDR3 sequences, 30% to 40% seen once, with less than 40% in the top ten. About this clonotype itself: Its specificity is unknown.

When ophthalmopathy did not progress within 18 months, Graves' hyperthyroidism was considered stable. Germline lookup yields CDR1 LGHNA and CDR2 YSLEER. The CDR3 extends over 15 amino acids. V lost 0 bases, J lost 2 bases, and 7 bases lay in between. The receptor was isolated from a woman aged 40 to 55 with Graves' hyperthyroidism. The chain joins TRBV4-3 to TRBJ1-4; D not resolved. Sequencing used blood. CDR3 nucleotide sequence: TGCGCCAGCAGCCAAGAACCGGGGACTAATGAAAAACTGTTTTTT. This gives the protein CASSQEPGTNEKLFF.